A single TCR beta chain is shown here with its context. Its target antigen remains unknown. No much larger clone exists at a distance of one base, and base qualities are not known. The immunoSEQ Assay, a bias-controlled multiplex PCR, was used to amplify TCRbeta CDR3 regions from genomic DNA. As for the authors' bioinformatics: The number of nucleated cells in each sample was estimated from the amplification of reference gene primers within the assay. Sequence reads were collapsed and filtered to measure the absolute abundance of every unique TCRbeta CDR3 rearrangement. Productive Simpson clonality was computed per sample as the square root of Simpson's diversity index over productive rearrangements. The clones in this table, taken by TCRdb from immuneACCESS, are in-frame only. Not every clone is retained; where verified, under half of the shortfall comes from an unresolved V gene, and the cause of the rest is unknown. V, J and clone size are those of that table, while D and trimming were read from the DNA. This sample comprises under 80,000 clones, around 90% of them detected only once. In total, the top ten clones hold roughly 1.4% of the sample.

The source of the sample is a study of blood T cell repertoires in COVID-19 (dated by TCRdb to between 2020 and 2021). Study-level background: Samples covering the acute and convalescent phases of COVID-19 were provided by collaborators in the United States, Italy and Spain. Samples were obtained from the ongoing ImmuneRACE study (first 160 participants) and from some 1,200 subjects provided by 6 global collaborators. A freely available public database, intended as a resource for researchers studying the immune response to SARS-CoV-2, is where the repertoires were released. The prospective study material was composed of cDNA or gDNA derived from T cells, B-cell-depleted T cells, or PBMCs. Subjects who had been exposed to COVID-19, were actively infected with it, or had recovered from it provided the deeply sampled blood TCRbeta repertoires that made up the dataset. Where available, HLA class I and class II types were taken from metadata supplied by the sample provider and were not determined by assay-based typing. A de-identified subject ID, COVID-19 status, age in years and sex were almost always included in the sample metadata.

The germline V gene specifies SQVTM as CDR1 and ANQGSEA as CDR2. Including cysteine and phenylalanine, the CDR3 has 13 amino acids. Of all the DNA, just the CDR3 is kept, 39 bases in frame from base 1. A distance of 7 bases separates the germline ends of V and J, which lose 4 bases and 1 base respectively. Study-wide findings and limitations: Clinical and demographic metadata were provided uncurated, with the amount varying by source and participant.

The collaborating institutions used their own protocols to collect whole blood in K2EDTA tubes. For TCRbeta analysis, collaborators shipped samples in one of three forms: frozen whole blood, isolated PBMCs, or DNA extracted from either of those sample types. The sequence derives from a human donor in a cohort sampled during active COVID-19. The chain links TRBV29-1 with TRBJ2-2; the D gene cannot be resolved reliably. Sample: peripheral blood. The sequenced DNA: TGCAGCGTTGTTCTAGTGAACACCGGGGAGCTGTTTTTT. Translated, this gives CSVVLVNTGELFF.